The 20 T cell receptor beta chains below all came from one sample that was sequenced in a study of blood T cell repertoires in COVID-19. Sequencing was performed with immunoSEQ multiplex PCR; in TCRdb, only in-frame clones are kept and a portion is missing. The data hold more than 150,000 clones, with around 82% observed a single time. Sequenced input: PBMCs or T cells enriched from blood (not recorded which). The receptors were gathered from a man aged 40-49 years who had recovered from COVID-19.

The chain carries TRBV11-3 and TRBJ1-1; 7 bases map to TRBD1. Unmatched junction bases numbered 16, after V lost 5 bases and J lost 1 base. The CDR3 sequence is 18 residues long. The germline V gene has CDR1 SGHNT and CDR2 YENEEA. The CDR3 coding sequence is TGTGCCAGCAGCGCAAGACAGGGAACGAAGGGGACGAACACTGAAGCTTTCTTT. This gives the protein CASSARQGTKGTNTEAFF.

This clone was seen once. The chain links TRBV3-1 (or the pseudogene TRBV3-2) to TRBJ2-1, with 7 bases identical to TRBD2. Germline CDR1 is LGHDT and CDR2 is YNNKEL (reference sequence). This CDR3 region has 15 residues. The V and J ends lost 3 bases and 3 bases, in that order; junction bases with no gene match: 5. The CDR3 nucleotides are TGTGCCAGCAGCCAGGCTAGCGGCCTCTACAATGAGCAGTTCTTC. This sequence encodes CASSQASGLYNEQFF.

The chain has TRBV7-9 and TRBJ2-1; D may be TRBD2 (5 bases). Deletions cut 3 bases from V and 3 bases from J, with 12 bases between. Germline CDR1 SEHNR, CDR2 FQNEAQ (reference sequence). The CDR3 is 15 residues long. Here the CDR3 reads CASSFTGVNYNEQFF. In nucleotides, the CDR3 is TGTGCCAGCAGCTTCACCGGGGTTAACTACAATGAGCAGTTCTTC. Variable domain in full (rest from reference TRBV7-9 and TRBJ2-1): DTGVSQNPRHKITKRGQNVTFRCDPISEHNRLYWYRQTLGQGPEFLTYFQNEAQLEKSRLLSDRFSAERPKGSFSTLEIQRTEQGDSAMYLCASSFTGVNYNEQFFGPGTRLTVL.

The CDR3 sequence: CASSQGGVAGSYNEQFF. Written as DNA, the CDR3 is TGTGCCAGCAGCCAAGGAGGAGTAGCGGGCTCCTACAATGAGCAGTTCTTC. The chain joins TRBV4-2 to TRBJ2-1, with 7 bases identical to TRBD2. Per the germline V gene, CDR1 is LGHNA and CDR2 is YNFKEQ. The CDR3 spans 17 residues. V was pared by 1 base and J by 0 bases, with 6 bases of the junction left unmatched.

The V and J genes are TRBV6-6 and TRBJ2-6; 7 bases line up with TRBD1. Trimming at V came to 5 bases and at J to 0 bases, leaving 10 bases not matched to a gene. The CDR3 length is 18 residues. CDR1 and CDR2 from the germline V gene are MNHNY and SVGAGI (reference sequence). The CDR3 is CASSQPGQSSSGANVLTF. The DNA for the CDR3 is TGTGCCAGCAGTCAGCCGGGACAGAGCTCCTCTGGGGCCAACGTCCTGACTTTC.

Only one count was recorded for this clone. The chain joins TRBV27 to TRBJ2-7, with D maybe TRBD1 (6 bases). CDR3 length equals 15 residues. V shed 6 bases and J shed 3 bases, with 18 bases lying between them. Germline V gene data show CDR1 as MNHEY and CDR2 as SMNVEV (reference sequence). DNA for the CDR3: TGTGCCAGCAGGACTCCGGGACACCGATACTACGAGCAGTACTTC. It codes for CASRTPGHRYYEQYF.

This chain joins TRBV6-2 or TRBV6-3 and TRBJ2-7; TRBD1 matches 9 bases. Looked up from germline, CDR1 is MNHEY and CDR2 is SVGEGT. Trimming at V came to 2 bases and at J to 0 bases, leaving 11 bases not matched to a gene. The CDR3 runs to 18 residues. Written as DNA, the CDR3 is TGTGCCAGCAGTTACCATCACCGGGACAGGGTCACCTCCTACGAGCAGTACGTC. Translating gives CASSYHHRDRVTSYEQYV.

CDR3 protein: CASSFVGYRGSFF. The DNA for the CDR3 is TGTGCCAGCAGCTTTGTGGGGTACAGGGGGTCTTTCTTT. The V and J genes are TRBV7-2 and TRBJ1-1; 8 bases agree with TRBD1. CDR1 and CDR2 from the germline V gene are SGHTA and FQGNSA. Unmatched junction bases numbered 9, after V lost 3 bases and J lost 12 bases. The CDR3 spans 13 residues.

On this clone itself: Other nucleotide sequences in the sample specify the same CDR3. The rearrangement links TRBV10-1 to TRBJ2-1; 8 bases fit TRBD2. CDR3 length: 16 residues. Germline V CDR1 and CDR2: WNHNN, SYGVQD (reference sequence). Unmatched junction bases numbered 9, after V lost 2 bases and J lost 6 bases. CDR3 sequence: CASSELGTSGSNEQFF. In nucleotides, the CDR3 is TGCGCCAGCAGTGAGCTAGGCACTAGCGGATCCAATGAGCAGTTCTTC.

CDR3 residues: CASSQGTGLAGTEAFF. Here the CDR3 DNA reads TGTGCCAGCAGCCAAGGGACAGGGTTAGCGGGCACTGAAGCTTTCTTT. The chain employs TRBV3-1 (or the pseudogene TRBV3-2) and TRBJ1-1, with 8 bases lining up with TRBD1. Trimming at V came to 1 base and at J to 4 bases, leaving 8 bases not matched to a gene. CDR3 length: 16 amino acids. Germline V gene sequence: CDR1 LGHDT, CDR2 YNNKEL (reference sequence).

This clone was recorded only once. The V gene is TRBV3-1 (or the pseudogene TRBV3-2), the J gene TRBJ2-3; 9 bases are shared with TRBD2. The J segment lost 5 bases and the V segment lost 1 base, leaving 4 bases of the junction unmatched. The CDR3 covers 15 residues. Looked up from germline, CDR1 is LGHDT and CDR2 is YNNKEL (reference sequence). CDR3 sequence: CASSQVSGSLDTQYF. CDR3 coding DNA: TGTGCCAGCAGCCAAGTTAGCGGGAGTCTAGATACGCAGTATTTT.

The chain links TRBV10-1 to TRBJ1-1; D uncertain. CDR3 length equals 13 residues. Germline V gives CDR1 WNHNN, CDR2 SYGVQD (reference sequence). Trimming shortened V by 3 bases and J by 5 bases, and 10 bases separated the two germline ends. The CDR3 is CASSEDWRTEAFF. The DNA for the CDR3 is TGCGCCAGCAGTGAAGACTGGAGGACTGAAGCTTTCTTT.

J is TRBJ2-7 and V is TRBV24-1, with 8 bases matching TRBD1. The CDR3 is made up of 14 amino acids. Unmatched junction bases numbered 7, after V lost 3 bases and J lost 7 bases. Germline V lookup: CDR1 KGHDR, CDR2 SFDVKD. CDR3 residues: CATSDSQGAREQYF. The CDR3, as DNA: TGTGCCACCAGTGATAGTCAGGGGGCGAGAGAGCAGTACTTC.

The rearrangement links TRBV28 to TRBJ1-3; 8 nucleotides line up with TRBD1. The trim removed 5 bases at V and 0 bases at J, leaving 9 bases unmatched. The CDR3 extends over 17 amino acids. Germline loops: CDR1 MDHEN, CDR2 SYDVKM. This chain's CDR3 is CASSTLDRGYSGNTIYF. CDR3 coding DNA: TGTGCCAGCAGTACCTTAGACAGGGGCTACTCTGGAAACACCATATATTTT.

This chain joins TRBV24-1 and TRBJ1-4; 8 nucleotides align to TRBD1. CDR3 length: 15 residues. Germline trimming cut 2 bases from V and 7 bases from J; bases unmatched to any gene: 5. Germline CDR1 is KGHDR and CDR2 is SFDVKD. This CDR3 reads CATSDSGQGSEKLFF. The DNA of the CDR3 is TGTGCCACCAGTGATTCCGGACAGGGTAGTGAAAAACTGTTTTTT.

The chain couples TRBV7-3 to TRBJ2-4; D is ambiguous. The CDR3 loop spans 13 amino acids. Germline CDR1 reads SGHTA; CDR2 reads FQGTGA. Trimming removed 4 bases from V and 1 base from J, with 5 bases in between. The CDR3 loop reads CASSSMAKNIQYF. For the CDR3, the DNA is TGTGCCAGCAGCTCCATGGCCAAAAACATTCAGTACTTC. Using reference TRBV7-3 and TRBJ2-4 for the parts outside the CDR3, the full variable domain is GAGVSQTPSNKVTEKGKYVELRCDPISGHTALYWYRQSLGQGPEFLIYFQGTGAADDSGLPNDRFFAVRPEGSVSTLKIQRTERGDSAVYLCASSSMAKNIQYFGAGTRLSVL.

V is TRBV18 and J is TRBJ2-1; 7 bases map to TRBD2. This CDR3 contains 15 residues. CDR1 and CDR2 (germline): KGHSH, LQKENI. V was pared by 5 bases and J by 4 bases, with 8 bases of the junction left unmatched. CDR3 protein: CASSKSSGAYNEQFF. The CDR3 bases are TGTGCCAGCTCAAAGTCTAGCGGAGCATACAATGAGCAGTTCTTC.

As DNA, the CDR3 is TGTGCCAGCAGCCCCCGGGACAGGAGATACTCTGGAAACACCATATATTTT. Translating gives CASSPRDRRYSGNTIYF. The rearrangement joins TRBV14 to TRBJ1-3; 8 nucleotides line up with TRBD1. Germline V gene sequence: CDR1 SGHDN, CDR2 FVKESK. CDR3 size: 17 residues. Trimming at V came to 4 bases and at J to 0 bases, leaving 8 bases not matched to a gene.

The genes are TRBV7-2 and TRBJ1-6, with TRBD1 as a possible D gene (5 bases). Germline CDR1 SGHTA, CDR2 FQGNSA. Trimming pared 6 bases from V and 8 bases from J, leaving 17 bases between. There are 15 residues in the CDR3. In nucleotides, the CDR3 is TGTGCCAGCAGGCGGGGGGGGATTTCGCATTCACCCCTCCACTTT. Its protein product is CASRRGGISHSPLHF.

CDR3 protein: CASLGRPNSPLHF. In DNA, the CDR3 is TGTGCCAGCCTAGGGAGGCCCAATTCACCCCTCCACTTT. The chain has TRBV6-6 and TRBJ1-6; D gene unclear. Germline CDR1 reads MNHNY; CDR2 reads SVGAGI (reference sequence). The CDR3 runs 13 residues. V was clipped by 8 bases and J by 7 bases, with 12 bases between them.